This entry features one T cell receptor (beta chain) sequence. Through Arm-PCR of CDR3 regions and iRepertoire HTBI primers, TCR beta libraries were built. TCRdb re-derived calls from the multiplex PCR reads in MiXCR, one entry per CDR3 protein. The repertoire has 300,000 to 500,000 distinct CDR3 sequences, 20% to 25% of them found once; the top ten carry more than 20%. Time point defined: persistent/refractory GD, antithyroid drugs over 5 years with positive TRAb. Construction of the TCR library relied on RNA isolated from PBMCs. The sample is drawn from a study of regulatory T cells in long-lasting Graves disease. Looked up from germline, CDR1 is MNHGY and CDR2 is SVAAGI. Trimming took 0 bases from V and 6 from J; bases not matched to a gene: 1. The CDR3 totals 15 residues.

The chain joins TRBV6-9 to TRBJ2-1, with TRBD1 matching over 11 bases. The clonotype was recovered from a female donor with Graves disease. The sample here was peripheral blood mononuclear cells (PBMCs), taken when the disease was refractory, from a patient treated with antithyroid drugs. The CDR3 nucleotides read TGTGCCAGCAGTTATTCGGGACAGGGGGTCAATGAGCAGTTCTTC. Its protein product is CASSYSGQGVNEQFF.